Listed here are 31 T cell receptor beta chains from one sample, sequenced in a study of blood T cells in healthy people across ages. A J-beta primer mix and a sample-barcoded 5' primer were used in a second PCR of about 7 to 12 cycles. Each CDR3 protein is one row after TCRdb ran MiXCR on the 5' RACE reads. This table holds 1.5 million to 2 million distinct CDR3 sequences, 34% found once. The specimen sequenced was blood. These receptors originate from a woman aged 30 to 39 in good health.

Here the CDR3 reads CASRTQGPEDTGELFF. CDR3 nucleotide sequence: TGTGCCAGCAGAACACAGGGCCCCGAAGACACCGGGGAGCTGTTTTTT. The chain is built from TRBV28 and TRBJ2-2; possibly TRBD1 for D (6 bases). Per the germline V gene, CDR1 is MDHEN and CDR2 is SYDVKM. The CDR3 extends over 16 amino acids. Deletions cut 6 bases from V and 3 bases from J, with 17 bases between.

Comments on this clonotype: The junction departs from the called germline gene at one end, perhaps through a read error. This chain links TRBV29-1 with TRBJ2-1; D remains unclear. This CDR3 contains 14 residues. Germline CDR1 is SQVTM and CDR2 is ANQGSEA. The CDR3 loop is CSVPGRSSCNEQFF. CDR3 sequence (DNA): TGCAGCGTTCCCGGCAGAAGCTCCTGCAATGAGCAGTTCTTC.

The V gene is TRBV12-3 or TRBV12-4, the J gene TRBJ2-3, with D possibly being TRBD1 (8 bases). Between the trimmed V and J ends, which lost 5 bases and 13 bases, there was a span of 25 bases. This CDR3 spans 15 amino acids. CDR3 nucleotide sequence: TGTGCCAGCAGTCAACTCACAGGGGGGGCAGATATGGAGTATTTT. It codes for CASSQLTGGADMEYF.

V and J are TRBV7-3 and TRBJ1-5; D call uncertain. CDR3 size: 15 residues. With 1 base removed from V and 0 bases from J, the gap between germline ends came to 7 bases. Germline V gene data show CDR1 as SGHTA and CDR2 as FQGTGA. CDR3 loop: CASSLNGGSNQPQHF. DNA of the CDR3: TGTGCCAGCAGCTTAAACGGCGGTAGCAATCAGCCCCAGCATTTT.

To note about this clonotype: One end of the junction does not line up with germline, which may come from a read error. As DNA, the CDR3 is TGCGCCAGCAGCCAAGAAAGTGTCAGGGGGCGAGGTCAGCCCCGGCATTTT. It specifies CASSQESVRGRGQPRHF. The chain has TRBV4-1 and TRBJ1-5; 8 positions match TRBD1. This CDR3 is 17 amino acids long. Germline V CDR1 and CDR2: MGHRA, YSYEKL.

This clonotype was detected many times. The rearrangement joins TRBV27 to TRBJ2-3; 13 bases align to TRBD2. CDR3 length: 16 residues. V lost 6 bases to trimming and J lost 6 bases; unmatched junction nucleotides: 9. Germline V CDR1 and CDR2: MNHEY, SMNVEV (reference sequence). The CDR3 region has the DNA TGTGCCAGCAGACCACTAGCGGGAGGGCCATCCGATACGCAGTATTTT. Amino acid sequence: CASRPLAGGPSDTQYF.

This clonotype was seen a few times. CDR3 coding DNA: TGTGCCAGCAGACCCGCTTCCTTGGGGAAAGAGACCCAGTACTTC. Its protein product is CASRPASLGKETQYF. The chain uses TRBV6-5 and TRBJ2-5; no firm D call. Deletions cut 6 bases from V and 3 bases from J, with 17 bases between. This CDR3 is 15 amino acids long. Germline CDR1 is MNHEY and CDR2 is SVGAGI.

Many counts were recorded for this clonotype. The chain uses TRBV2 and TRBJ2-3; 11 bases are a match to TRBD1. The V and J ends lost 6 bases and 2 bases, in that order; junction bases with no gene match: 4. The CDR3 is 15 amino acids. Germline CDR1 SNHLY, CDR2 FYNNEI. The CDR3 DNA reads as TGTGCCAGCAGGGACAGGGGGCGTGACACAGATACGCAGTATTTT. It translates to CASRDRGRDTDTQYF.

This clonotype was detected only a few times. The V and J genes are TRBV20-1 and TRBJ1-5, with TRBD1 as a possible D gene (5 bases). The V gene lost 1 base and the J gene lost 2 bases, with 21 bases spanning the gap. The germline V gene has CDR1 DFQATT and CDR2 SNEGSKA (reference sequence). The CDR3 loop spans 18 amino acids. The CDR3 region is CSARVYRGGRTGNQPQHF. The CDR3 DNA is TGCAGTGCTAGAGTATATCGGGGGGGGAGAACAGGCAATCAGCCCCAGCATTTT.

This sequence joins TRBV5-1 and TRBJ2-1, with 7 bases aligning to TRBD1. With 4 bases clipped from V and 8 bases from J, the junction kept 6 bases outside the gene matches. The germline gives CDR1 SGHRS, CDR2 YFSETQ. This CDR3 is 13 amino acids long. The CDR3 protein is CASSQDRVYEQFF. In DNA form, the CDR3 reads TGCGCCAGCAGCCAAGACAGGGTCTATGAGCAGTTCTTC.

The genes are TRBV5-5 and TRBJ2-4; D remains unclear. The germline V gene has CDR1 SGHKS and CDR2 YYEKEE (reference sequence). The CDR3 covers 15 residues. Trimming left V 4 bases short and J 13 bases short, with 24 bases between. CDR3: CASSPEYSRTDTQYF. In DNA form, the CDR3 reads TGTGCCAGCAGCCCTGAATATTCACGCACAGATACCCAGTACTTC. Filled out from reference TRBV5-5 and TRBJ2-4, the complete variable domain reads DAGVTQSPTHLIKTRGQQVTLRCSPISGHKSVSWYQQVLGQGPQFIFQYYEKEERGRGNFPDRFSARQFPNYSSELNVNALLLGDSALYLCASSPEYSRTDTQYFGAGTRLSVL.

The V call is TRBV9, the J call TRBJ1-1; weak D call: TRBD1 (5 bases). The CDR3 is made up of 15 amino acids. Per the germline V gene, CDR1 is SGDLS and CDR2 is YYNGEE. The V end was cut by 7 bases, the J end by 1 base, with 17 bases between. DNA for the CDR3: TGTGCCAGCCGTAGGGGTTCAGAACCGAACACTGAAGCTTTCTTT. It encodes CASRRGSEPNTEAFF.

This clonotype was recorded many times. The chain recombines TRBV7-9 with TRBJ2-7; D gene unclear. The CDR3 contains 13 residues. V was shortened by 1 base and J by 4 bases, with 8 bases between the two germline ends. Germline V CDR1 and CDR2: SEHNR, FQNEAQ (reference sequence). The CDR3 is CASSLGSDYEQYF. The DNA for the CDR3 is TGTGCCAGCAGCTTAGGGTCCGATTACGAGCAGTACTTC.

This clonotype was seen more than once but under ten times. The gene calls are TRBV15 and TRBJ1-1; 8 bases map to TRBD1. The germline CDR1 and CDR2 sequences are LNHNV and YYDKDF (reference sequence). The ends lost 1 base at V and 1 base at J; junction bases unmatched: 5. The CDR3 runs to 16 residues. CDR3 nucleotides: TGTGCCACCAGCAGAGCAGGGGGCGGTCAGAACACTGAAGCTTTCTTT. Translation gives CATSRAGGGQNTEAFF.

This clonotype was seen more than once but under ten times. The rearrangement uses TRBV13 and TRBJ2-6, with 12 bases lining up with TRBD1. The germline CDR1 and CDR2 sequences are PRHDT and FYEKMQ (reference sequence). J gave up 3 bases and V 5 bases, and 8 bases lay outside the gene matches. This CDR3 has 18 residues. CDR3 region: CASSLTGQGAGGANVLTF. CDR3 sequence (DNA): TGTGCCAGCAGCCTAACGGGACAGGGGGCTGGTGGGGCCAACGTCCTGACTTTC.

This clonotype was detected only a few times. The chain has TRBV5-6 and TRBJ2-1, with D hard to call. The CDR3 is made up of 14 amino acids. Trimming removed 4 bases at V and 0 bases at J, with 8 bases between. Germline CDR1 reads SGHDT; CDR2 reads YYEEEE. The chain's CDR3 is CASSRMLSYNEQFF. Written as DNA, the CDR3 is TGTGCCAGCAGCAGGATGCTCTCCTACAATGAGCAGTTCTTC.

This clonotype occurred a few times. The J gene is TRBJ2-5, the V gene TRBV2; 10 bases map to TRBD2. CDR1 and CDR2 (germline): SNHLY, FYNNEI. CDR3 length: 13 amino acids. V shed 8 bases and J 2 bases; nucleotides not matched to a gene: 2. Here the CDR3 reads CASLLAGQETQYF. CDR3 in DNA: TGTGCCAGCCTACTAGCGGGGCAAGAGACCCAGTACTTC.

The genes are TRBV27 and TRBJ2-7, with a tentative D call TRBD1 (5 bases). The DNA end is more similar to TRBJ2-5, so the J call may be wrong. Per the germline V gene, CDR1 is MNHEY and CDR2 is SMNVEV (reference sequence). This CDR3 has 13 amino acids. CDR3 sequence reads: CASSFGQPRTQYF. The CDR3 DNA is TGTGCCAGCAGTTTCGGACAACCGAGGACCCAGTACTTC.

V and J are TRBV30 and TRBJ2-3, with 7 bases that match TRBD1. The CDR3 loop spans 14 amino acids. V lost 4 bases and J lost 5; bases outside the gene matches: 9. The germline V gene encodes CDR1 GTSNPN and CDR2 SVGIG (reference sequence). The CDR3 region has the DNA TGTGCCTGGAAAAGGGGGCTAGGGGGAGATACGCAGTATTTT. Translating gives CAWKRGLGGDTQYF.

The rearrangement uses TRBV7-9 and TRBJ2-7; unclear D gene. V was trimmed by 1 base and J by 3 bases, leaving 4 bases between them. This CDR3 is built from 12 residues. Germline V gene data show CDR1 as SEHNR and CDR2 as FQNEAQ (reference sequence). The CDR3 region is CASSLEIYEQYF. CDR3 DNA sequence: TGTGCCAGCAGCTTAGAGATCTACGAGCAGTACTTC. Filled out from reference TRBV7-9 and TRBJ2-7, the complete variable domain reads DTGVSQNPRHKITKRGQNVTFRCDPISEHNRLYWYRQTLGQGPEFLTYFQNEAQLEKSRLLSDRFSAERPKGSFSTLEIQRTEQGDSAMYLCASSLEIYEQYFGPGTRLTVT.

V and J are TRBV11-2 and TRBJ2-5; D is unresolved. The CDR3 contains 14 residues. Trimming removed 2 bases at V and 2 bases at J, with 9 bases between. CDR1 and CDR2 from the germline V gene are SGHAT and FQNNGV. The CDR3 protein is CASSLWPEQETQYF. In nucleotides, the CDR3 is TGTGCCAGCAGCTTATGGCCGGAACAAGAGACCCAGTACTTC.

This clonotype showed up just a few times. The chain has TRBV27 and TRBJ2-1; D is tentatively TRBD1 or TRBD2 (5 bases each). Germline CDR1 reads MNHEY; CDR2 reads SMNVEV (reference sequence). The germline V and J ends were trimmed by 2 bases and 15 bases, with 17 bases remaining between them. The CDR3 totals 13 residues. CDR3 in DNA: TGTGCCAGCAGTTTAACGTCCGGGACCACACTGTTCTTC. Protein: CASSLTSGTTLFF.

Details on this clonotype: A clone one base away is much larger, so this may be a read error. The rearrangement links TRBV29-1 to TRBJ2-5; D assignment may be TRBD1 or TRBD2 (6 bases each). The CDR3 has 12 amino acids. Germline V lookup: CDR1 SQVTM, CDR2 ANQGSEA. Trimming removed 5 bases at V and 7 bases at J, with 14 bases between. The CDR3 DNA sequence: TGCAGCGTTTTGGGGGGCGCAGGGACCCAGTACTTC. Translating it yields CSVLGGAGTQYF. The complete variable domain, with remaining parts taken from reference TRBV29-1 and TRBJ2-5, reads SAVISQKPSRDICQRGTSLTIQCQVDSQVTMMFWYRQQPGQSLTLIATANQGSEATYESGFVIDKFPISRPNLTFSTLTVSNMSPEDSSIYLCSVLGGAGTQYFGPGTRLLVL.

The table lists this clonotype with a few counts. The V call is TRBV6-1, the J call TRBJ1-1; D possibly corresponds to TRBD1 (5 bases). This CDR3 has 16 amino acids. Trimming removed 3 bases at V and 0 bases at J, with 14 bases between. Germline V gene sequence: CDR1 MNHNS, CDR2 SASEGT. CDR3 loop: CASSEGGRYMNTEAFF. CDR3 nucleotides: TGTGCCAGCAGTGAGGGGGGACGGTACATGAACACTGAAGCTTTCTTT.

This rearrangement joins TRBV2 to TRBJ2-6, with D perhaps TRBD1 (5 bases). Trimming stripped 7 bases from V and 0 bases from J, with 19 bases between. This CDR3 region has 18 residues. The germline gives CDR1 SNHLY, CDR2 FYNNEI. CDR3 residues: CASTATRTSYSGANVLTF. DNA of the CDR3: TGTGCCAGCACCGCTACTCGGACATCTTACTCTGGGGCCAACGTCCTGACTTTC.

This clonotype was seen only a few times. CDR3 sequence reads: CSARDLSREGHPSYEQYF. The DNA for the CDR3 is TGCAGTGCTAGAGATCTCTCGAGGGAGGGACACCCATCCTACGAGCAGTACTTC. The V and J genes are TRBV20-1 and TRBJ2-7; TRBD2 might be the D (7 bases). The V and J ends lost 0 bases and 1 base respectively, with 22 bases between them. CDR1 is DFQATT and CDR2 is SNEGSKA in the germline V gene (reference sequence). This CDR3 region has 18 residues.

There are a few counts of this clonotype. CDR3 sequence reads: CASSLALGPYEQYF. DNA of the CDR3: TGCGCCAGCAGCTTGGCCCTCGGGCCCTACGAGCAGTACTTC. The rearrangement links TRBV5-1 to TRBJ2-7; D gene ambiguous. This CDR3 is 14 amino acids long. Trimming cost V 0 bases and J 2 bases, with 9 bases left between them. CDR1 and CDR2 from the germline V gene are SGHRS and YFSETQ.

This clonotype was seen just once. The chain carries TRBV7-3 and TRBJ2-4; 11 nucleotides match TRBD2. With the DNA end fitting TRBJ2-7 better, the J assignment may be wrong. CDR3 size: 16 residues. CDR1 and CDR2 from the germline V gene are SGHTA and FQGTGA. The chain's CDR3 is CASSAKVLAGGAEQYF. DNA of the CDR3: TGTGCCAGCAGCGCAAAGGTCCTAGCGGGAGGTGCCGAGCAGTACTTC.

A few counts support this clonotype. The chain employs TRBV9 and TRBJ2-3; D gene unclear. Germline V gives CDR1 SGDLS, CDR2 YYNGEE. V was cut by 6 bases and J by 7 bases, with 12 bases left in between. The CDR3 has 12 residues. The CDR3 bases are TGTGCCAGCACTTCTTATCGAAATACGCAGTATTTT. Translation gives CASTSYRNTQYF.

Ten or more counts support this clonotype. The chain joins TRBV20-1 to TRBJ1-2; 10 bases are shared with TRBD1. Germline V gene sequence: CDR1 DFQATT, CDR2 SNEGSKA (reference sequence). V was pared by 6 bases and J by 3 bases, with 10 bases of the junction left unmatched. The CDR3 is made up of 15 amino acids. DNA of the CDR3: TGCAGTGCCCGTACTCGGGACAGGGGATACTATGGCTACACCTTC. Translated: CSARTRDRGYYGYTF.

The V and J genes are TRBV7-9 and TRBJ1-3; D call uncertain. This CDR3 has 13 amino acids. V lost 5 bases to trimming and J lost 4 bases, with 9 bases between them. Germline CDR1 is SEHNR and CDR2 is FQNEAQ (reference sequence). CDR3: CASSAAEGNTIYF. Here the CDR3 DNA reads TGTGCCAGCAGCGCTGCTGAGGGAAACACCATATATTTT.